This T cell receptor (beta chain) appears in the sequencing data of a study of memory CD4+ T cells and cytomegalovirus serostatus. Study-level points and caveats: Each of 65 to 75 CMV-associated TCRbeta sequences occurred in one to five individuals.

There are a few counts of this clone. Its antigen remains unknown. There are 15 residues in the CDR3. The V gene's germline CDR1 is SGDLS and CDR2 YYNGEE. J was trimmed by 6 bases and V by 4 bases; bases with no gene match: 12. Clones were sequenced by immunoSEQ multiplex PCR, and TCRdb holds only the in-frame ones, with some missing. The sample consists of some 73,000 clones, under 80% of them appearing once. Single viable CD3+CD4+CD8-CD45RO+ cells were sorted as the memory CD4+ T cells. The sequence was collected from an adult in good health and CMV-seropositive. The chain couples TRBV9 to TRBJ1-2, with TRBD1 identical over 7 bases. Sequenced sample: memory CD4+ T cells from blood. Here the CDR3 DNA reads TGTGCCAGCAGCCAGTTACTAGCAGGGGGAAATGGCTACACCTTC. Its protein product is CASSQLLAGGNGYTF. The whole variable domain, remainder taken from reference TRBV9 and TRBJ1-2, is DSGVTQTPKHLITATGQRVTLRCSPRSGDLSVYWYQQSLDQGLQFLIQYYNGEERAKGNILERFSAQQFPDLHSELNLSSLELGDSALYFCASSQLLAGGNGYTFGSGTRLTVV.